Each of the 16 T cell receptor beta chains below was sequenced from the same sample in a study of CD8 T cells in Susac syndrome. Reverse transcription of roughly 0.5 to 1 ug RNA was carried out with random hexamers. A single record per CDR3 protein comes from TCRdb applying MiXCR to the immunoSEQ multiplex PCR reads. The sample includes 350,000 to 550,000 distinct CDR3 sequences, 85% to 90% of them seen just once. The sequenced material came from CD8+ T cells from PBMCs. The source is a human donor with multiple sclerosis.

This clonotype was seen a single time. This chain joins TRBV14 and TRBJ2-5; D might be TRBD1 (7 bases). CDR3 length: 16 amino acids. Germline CDR1 and CDR2: SGHDN and FVKESK. V was shortened by 5 bases and J by 4 bases, with 20 bases between the two germline ends. DNA of the CDR3: TGTGCCAGCAGCTACGAGCCCGGGGGACAGTTAGAGACCCAGTACTTC. Translation: CASSYEPGGQLETQYF.

This clonotype occurred a few times. The rearrangement uses TRBV6-2 or TRBV6-3 and TRBJ2-1; D not resolved. Trimming removed 8 bases from V and 9 bases from J, with 17 bases in between. Germline-derived CDR1 and CDR2 are MNHEY and SVGEGT. The CDR3 runs 13 residues. The CDR3 is CASCQIGLSEQFF. The DNA of the CDR3 is TGTGCCAGCTGCCAGATCGGTCTTTCTGAGCAGTTCTTC.

V and J are TRBV6-1 and TRBJ2-3; maybe TRBD1 (6 bases). The CDR3 is made up of 18 amino acids. Germline CDR1 MNHNS, CDR2 SASEGT. Trimming pared 10 bases from V and 0 bases from J, leaving 26 bases between. CDR3 amino acids: CATGVTGREGRSTDTQYF. CDR3 nucleotide sequence: TGTGCCACCGGGGTGACAGGACGAGAGGGGCGTAGCACAGATACGCAGTATTTT.

The V gene is TRBV6-5, the J gene TRBJ2-1; D ambiguous. The CDR3 contains 13 residues. Per germline, CDR1 MNHEY and CDR2 SVGAGI. V was trimmed by 6 bases and J by 2 bases, leaving 8 bases between them. The CDR3 loop is CASSPPTYNEQFF. The CDR3 DNA reads TGTGCCAGCAGCCCTCCGACCTACAATGAGCAGTTCTTC.

The chain is built from TRBV18 and TRBJ2-1; 9 bases fit TRBD2. Germline V gene data show CDR1 as KGHSH and CDR2 as LQKENI. This CDR3 is 15 amino acids long. V was pared by 0 bases and J by 8 bases, with 5 bases of the junction left unmatched. In nucleotides, the CDR3 is TGTGCCAGCTCACCACCCGGACTAGCGCTCGATGAGCAGTTCTTC. Protein: CASSPPGLALDEQFF.

Concerning this clonotype: One end of the junction is discordant with germline, which a read error may explain. The rearrangement uses TRBV5-1 and TRBJ1-2; 9 bases fit TRBD1. Per germline, CDR1 SGHRS and CDR2 YFSETQ. CDR3 length: 14 amino acids. For the CDR3, the DNA is TGCGCCAGTAGCTCCGGGACAGGGAACTATGGCTACACCTTC. Translation gives CASSSGTGNYGYTF.

V and J are TRBV5-1 and TRBJ2-1; the D gene is possibly TRBD1 (6 bases). The germline V gene has CDR1 SGHRS and CDR2 YFSETQ. The CDR3 spans 12 residues. Trimming took off 5 bases at V and 9 bases at J, with 12 bases between the two ends. The CDR3 protein is CASRSDRIEQFF. CDR3 sequence (DNA): TGCGCCAGCAGGTCGGACAGAATTGAGCAGTTCTTC.

The CDR3 DNA reads as TGTGCCAGCAGTGGACAGGATCTCTATGGCTACACCTTC. Amino acid sequence: CASSGQDLYGYTF. V usage is TRBV12-3 or TRBV12-4 and J usage is TRBJ1-2, with 7 nucleotides matching TRBD1. The CDR3 is 13 amino acids. V shed 5 bases and J 4 bases; nucleotides not matched to a gene: 4.

V is TRBV27 and J is TRBJ1-2, with TRBD1 matching 12 bases. Losses at the gene ends were 0 bases for V and 0 bases for J; bases not matched to a gene: 5. The CDR3 has 18 amino acids. The germline gives CDR1 MNHEY, CDR2 SMNVEV (reference sequence). CDR3 region: CASSLSGQGASANYGYTF. The DNA for the CDR3 is TGTGCCAGCAGTTTATCGGGACAGGGGGCGTCGGCTAACTATGGCTACACCTTC.

This clonotype came up a few times. The V gene is TRBV27, the J gene TRBJ2-7, with 7 bases that match TRBD1. V lost 3 bases, J lost 3 bases, and 8 bases stayed unmatched. The CDR3 contains 15 residues. Germline CDR1 and CDR2: MNHEY and SMNVEV (reference sequence). The CDR3, as DNA: TGTGCCAGCAGTTTCCGGGACAGACTCCACTACGAGCAGTACTTC. This translates into CASSFRDRLHYEQYF.

The rearrangement uses TRBV28 and TRBJ2-5, with 10 positions matching TRBD1. V lost 2 bases to trimming and J lost 6 bases; unmatched junction nucleotides: 3. The CDR3 contains 14 residues. Germline CDR1 reads MDHEN; CDR2 reads SYDVKM. CDR3 sequence: CASSLPGQGKTQYF. The CDR3 coding sequence is TGTGCCAGCAGTTTACCGGGACAGGGGAAGACCCAGTACTTC.

The chain couples TRBV4-1 to TRBJ2-1; TRBD2 matches 14 bases. CDR3 length: 16 amino acids. From germline, CDR1 is MGHRA and CDR2 YSYEKL. The ends lost 3 bases at V and 7 bases at J; junction bases unmatched: 5. The CDR3: CASSHSGTSGSNEQFF. The CDR3 DNA follows: TGCGCCAGCAGCCATTCCGGGACTAGCGGGAGTAATGAGCAGTTCTTC.

The V call is TRBV6-5, the J call TRBJ1-2; 7 bases match TRBD1. The CDR3 is 13 amino acids. Germline CDR1 MNHEY, CDR2 SVGAGI. J gave up 4 bases and V 5 bases, and 4 bases lay outside the gene matches. CDR3 sequence (DNA): TGTGCCAGCAGTACTGGACAGGCCTATGGCTACACCTTC. It yields the protein CASSTGQAYGYTF.

The CDR3 sequence is CASSHEFGSYEQYF. The CDR3, as DNA: TGTGCCAGCAGCCATGAGTTTGGCTCCTACGAGCAGTACTTC. The V gene is TRBV3-1, the J gene TRBJ2-7; D uncertain. The CDR3 runs to 14 residues. Germline lookup yields CDR1 LGHDT and CDR2 YNNKEL (reference sequence). V was trimmed by 3 bases and J by 0 bases, leaving 9 bases between them.

This chain uses TRBV5-6 with TRBJ2-7, with D perhaps being TRBD1 or TRBD2 (5 bases each). V was shortened by 3 bases and J by 1 base, with 11 bases between the two germline ends. The V gene's germline CDR1 is SGHDT and CDR2 YYEEEE. The CDR3 sequence is 14 residues long. The CDR3 DNA reads as TGTGCCAGCAGCTCGGACTGGGGGTCCTACGAGCAGTACTTC. It is translated as CASSSDWGSYEQYF. Supplemented by reference TRBV5-6 and TRBJ2-7, the full variable domain reads DAGVTQSPTHLIKTRGQQVTLRCSPKSGHDTVSWYQQALGQGPQFIFQYYEEEERQRGNFPDRFSGHQFPNYSSELNVNALLLGDSALYLCASSSDWGSYEQYFGPGTRLTVT.

This chain connects TRBV5-1 to TRBJ2-3; 8 bases map to TRBD2. This CDR3 has 14 amino acids. Germline loops: CDR1 SGHRS, CDR2 YFSETQ. The V segment lost 6 bases and the J segment 1 base; nucleotides outside the gene matches: 4. The CDR3 region is CASKPGLGTDTQYF. The CDR3 region has the DNA TGCGCCAGCAAACCGGGACTAGGCACAGATACGCAGTATTTT.